A single sample gave rise to the 4 T cell receptor beta chains below, sequenced in a study of cytomegalovirus exposure and HLA in healthy donors. PCR employed 60 Vbeta and 13 Jbeta primers. Method: immunoSEQ multiplex PCR; TCRdb's copy keeps in-frame clones and lacks some. This sample's table has nearly 200,000 clones. What was sequenced was PBMCs. Source of these receptors: a boy younger than 18 in good health and CMV-seronegative.

The V gene is TRBV30, the J gene TRBJ2-7, with D tentatively TRBD2 (5 bases). The CDR3 is 13 amino acids. The germline V gene has CDR1 GTSNPN and CDR2 SVGIG (reference sequence). CDR3 residues: CALRQEVSYEQYF. Here the CDR3 DNA reads TGTGCTCTGCGGCAGGAGGTCTCCTACGAGCAGTACTTC. The full variable domain, with the rest looked up from reference TRBV30 and TRBJ2-7, is SQTIHQWPATLVQPVGSPLSLECTVEGTSNPNLYWYRQAAGRGLQLLFYSVGIGQISSEVPQNLSASRPQDRQFILSSKKLLLSDSGFYLCALRQEVSYEQYFGPGTRLTVT.

The V gene is TRBV28, the J gene TRBJ1-6, with a possible D match to TRBD1 (5 bases). V gave up 7 bases and J gave up 6 bases, with 10 bases separating them. This CDR3 has 13 amino acids. Germline lookup yields CDR1 MDHEN and CDR2 SYDVKM. CDR3 sequence reads: CASTPGLNSPLHF. The CDR3 coding sequence is TGTGCCAGCACGCCGGGACTTAATTCACCCCTCCACTTT. The entire variable domain, with the rest obtained from reference TRBV28 and TRBJ1-6, is as follows: DVKVTQSSRYLVKRTGEKVFLECVQDMDHENMFWYRQDPGLGLRLIYFSYDVKMKEKGDIPEGYSVSREKKERFSLILESASTNQTSMYLCASTPGLNSPLHFGNGTRLTVT.

This chain connects TRBV11-3 to TRBJ2-1; maybe TRBD1 (6 bases). Looked up from germline, CDR1 is SGHNT and CDR2 is YENEEA. The CDR3 spans 15 residues. V was pared by 4 bases and J by 2 bases, with 12 bases between. CDR3 region: CASSSFDRPYNEQFF. CDR3 bases: TGTGCCAGCAGCTCCTTCGACAGGCCCTACAATGAGCAGTTCTTC.

The rearrangement joins TRBV5-6 to TRBJ1-4; 8 bases match TRBD1. This CDR3 is 17 amino acids long. Germline loops: CDR1 SGHDT, CDR2 YYEEEE. The V and J ends lost 1 base and 0 bases, in that order; junction bases with no gene match: 5. The CDR3 bases are TGTGCCAGCAGCTTGTTCCAGGGGGCCTCAACTAATGAAAAACTGTTTTTT. Protein sequence: CASSLFQGASTNEKLFF.